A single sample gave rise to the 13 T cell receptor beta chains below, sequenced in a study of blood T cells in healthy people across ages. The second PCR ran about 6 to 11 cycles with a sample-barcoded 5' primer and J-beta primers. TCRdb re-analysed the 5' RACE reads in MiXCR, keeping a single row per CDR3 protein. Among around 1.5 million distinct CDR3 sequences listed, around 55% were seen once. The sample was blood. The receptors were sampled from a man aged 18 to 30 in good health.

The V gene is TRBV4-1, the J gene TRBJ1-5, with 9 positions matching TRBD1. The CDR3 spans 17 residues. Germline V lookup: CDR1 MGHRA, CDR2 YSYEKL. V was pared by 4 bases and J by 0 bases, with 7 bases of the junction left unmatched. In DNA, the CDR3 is TGCGCCAGCAGCCCTCGGGACAGGGCCTATAGCAATCAGCCCCAGCATTTT. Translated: CASSPRDRAYSNQPQHF.

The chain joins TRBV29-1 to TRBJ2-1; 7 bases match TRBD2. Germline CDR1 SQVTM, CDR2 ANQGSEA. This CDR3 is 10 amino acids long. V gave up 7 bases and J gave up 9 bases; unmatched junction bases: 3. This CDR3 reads CSGGGTEQFF. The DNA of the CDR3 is TGCAGCGGGGGAGGGACTGAGCAGTTCTTC.

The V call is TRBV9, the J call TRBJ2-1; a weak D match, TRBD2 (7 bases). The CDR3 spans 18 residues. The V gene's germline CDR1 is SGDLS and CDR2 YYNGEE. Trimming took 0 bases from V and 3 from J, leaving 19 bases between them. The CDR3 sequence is CASSVALDAGAHYNEQFF. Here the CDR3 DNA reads TGTGCCAGCAGCGTAGCCCTCGACGCGGGGGCCCACTACAATGAGCAGTTCTTC.

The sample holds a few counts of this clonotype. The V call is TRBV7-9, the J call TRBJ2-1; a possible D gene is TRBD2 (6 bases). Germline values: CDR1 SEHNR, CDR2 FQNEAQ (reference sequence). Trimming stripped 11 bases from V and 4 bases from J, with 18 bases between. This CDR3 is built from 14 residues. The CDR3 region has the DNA TGTGCCTCCCTGCGGGGAGCAGCTTACAATGAGCAGTTCTTC. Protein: CASLRGAAYNEQFF.

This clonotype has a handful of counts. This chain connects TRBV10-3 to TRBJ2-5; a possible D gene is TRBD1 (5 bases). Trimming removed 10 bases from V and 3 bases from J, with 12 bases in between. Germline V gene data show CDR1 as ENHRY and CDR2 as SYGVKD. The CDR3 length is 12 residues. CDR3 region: CATGHPEETQYF. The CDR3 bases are TGTGCCACCGGACATCCGGAAGAGACCCAGTACTTC.

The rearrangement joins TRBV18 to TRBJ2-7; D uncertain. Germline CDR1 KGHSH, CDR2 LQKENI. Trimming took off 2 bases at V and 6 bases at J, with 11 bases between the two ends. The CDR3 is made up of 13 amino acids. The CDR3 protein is CASSPTAMAEQYF. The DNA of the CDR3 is TGTGCCAGCTCACCAACCGCGATGGCCGAGCAGTACTTC.

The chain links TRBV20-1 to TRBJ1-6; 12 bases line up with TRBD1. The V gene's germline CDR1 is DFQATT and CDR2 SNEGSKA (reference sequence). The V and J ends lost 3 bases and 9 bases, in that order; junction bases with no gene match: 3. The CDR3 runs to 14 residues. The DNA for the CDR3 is TGCAGTGCTAGCCTGGGACAGGGGGCTTCACCCCTCCACTTT. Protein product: CSASLGQGASPLHF.

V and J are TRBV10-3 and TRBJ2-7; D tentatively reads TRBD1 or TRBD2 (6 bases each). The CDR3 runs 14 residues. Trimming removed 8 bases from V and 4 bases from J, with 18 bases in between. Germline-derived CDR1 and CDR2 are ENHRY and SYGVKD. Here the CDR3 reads CAIAVEGGRYEQYF. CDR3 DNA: TGTGCCATCGCGGTGGAGGGGGGCCGATACGAGCAGTACTTC.

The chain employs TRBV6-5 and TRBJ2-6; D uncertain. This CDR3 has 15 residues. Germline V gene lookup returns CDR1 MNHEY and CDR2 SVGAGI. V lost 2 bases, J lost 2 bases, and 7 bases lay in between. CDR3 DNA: TGTGCCAGCAGTTACGGGGTAGCTGGGGCCAACGTCCTGACTTTC. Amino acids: CASSYGVAGANVLTF.

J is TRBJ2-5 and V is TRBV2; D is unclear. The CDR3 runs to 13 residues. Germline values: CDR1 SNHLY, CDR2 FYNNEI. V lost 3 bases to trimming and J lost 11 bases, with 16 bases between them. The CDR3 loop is CASSDGRRDEQYF. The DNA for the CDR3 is TGTGCCAGCAGTGATGGGCGTCGCGATGAGCAGTACTTC.

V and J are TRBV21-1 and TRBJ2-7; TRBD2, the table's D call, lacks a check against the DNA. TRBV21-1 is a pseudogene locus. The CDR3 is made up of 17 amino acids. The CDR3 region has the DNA TGTGCCAGCAGCAGGCCTTCGGGGGACCTCAATCTTTACGAGCAGTACTTC. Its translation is CASSRPSGDLNLYEQYF.

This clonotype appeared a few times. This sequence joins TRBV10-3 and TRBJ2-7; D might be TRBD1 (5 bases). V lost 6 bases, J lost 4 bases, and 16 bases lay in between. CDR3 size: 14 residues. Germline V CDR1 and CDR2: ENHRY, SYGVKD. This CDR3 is CAIRGEQGKYEQYF. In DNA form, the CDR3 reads TGTGCCATCAGAGGCGAGCAGGGAAAATACGAGCAGTACTTC.

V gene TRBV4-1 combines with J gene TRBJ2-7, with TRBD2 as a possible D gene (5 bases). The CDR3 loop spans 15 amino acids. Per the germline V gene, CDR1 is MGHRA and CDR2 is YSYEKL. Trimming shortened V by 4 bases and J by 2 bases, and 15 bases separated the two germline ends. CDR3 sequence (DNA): TGCGCCAGCAGCCTCGCGGGCGGAACCACCTACGAGCAGTACTTC. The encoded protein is CASSLAGGTTYEQYF.